The clone carrying this TCR beta chain was seen ten or more times. The sample belongs to a study of blood T cell repertoires in COVID-19. Looking at the study overall: PBMCs, B-cell-depleted T cells, or T cells were the source of the cDNA or gDNA that made up the material.

In the original processing: Estimated nucleated cell counts came from reference gene primer amplification. Clones were sequenced by immunoSEQ multiplex PCR, and TCRdb holds only the in-frame ones, with some missing. V and J calls and clone size are those listed in that table; D and trimming were worked out from the DNA. This sample has some 250,000 clones, with 82% found just once. V lost 6 bases, J lost 3 bases, and 9 bases stayed unmatched. The CDR3 length is 15 residues. Germline V lookup: CDR1 ENHRY, CDR2 SYGVKD. J is TRBJ1-1 and V is TRBV10-3; TRBD1 matches at 8 bases. The TCR sequence derives from a woman aged 55-70 years with active or convalescent COVID-19. Sequenced sample: peripheral blood. The CDR3 loop is CAIRRSGGPDTEAFF. Here the CDR3 DNA reads TGTGCCATCAGAAGATCAGGGGGCCCGGACACTGAAGCTTTCTTT.